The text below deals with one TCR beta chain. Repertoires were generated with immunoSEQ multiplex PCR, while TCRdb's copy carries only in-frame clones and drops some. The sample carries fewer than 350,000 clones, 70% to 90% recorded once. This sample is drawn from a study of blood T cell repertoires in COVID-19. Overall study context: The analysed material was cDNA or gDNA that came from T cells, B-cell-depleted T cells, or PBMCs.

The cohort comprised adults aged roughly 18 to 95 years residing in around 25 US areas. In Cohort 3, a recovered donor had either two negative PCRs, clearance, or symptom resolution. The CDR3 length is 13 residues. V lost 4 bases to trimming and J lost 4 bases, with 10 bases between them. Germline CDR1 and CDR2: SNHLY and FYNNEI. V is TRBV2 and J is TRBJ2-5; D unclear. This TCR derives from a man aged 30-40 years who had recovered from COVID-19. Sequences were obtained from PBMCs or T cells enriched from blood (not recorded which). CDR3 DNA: TGTGCCAGCAGTGGTTCGTCAGGAGAGACCCAGTACTTC. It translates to CASSGSSGETQYF. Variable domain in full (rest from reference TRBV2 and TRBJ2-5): EPEVTQTPSHQVTQMGQEVILRCVPISNHLYFYWYRQILGQKVEFLVSFYNNEISEKSEIFDDQFSVERPDGSNFTLKIRSTKLEDSAMYFCASSGSSGETQYFGPGTRLLVL.